This entry describes one T cell receptor (beta chain). Its antigen is undetermined. Other DNA sequences in the sample encode the same CDR3. The data were taken from a study of cytomegalovirus exposure and HLA in healthy donors. Study results and caveats: Most TCR sequences were uncommon, yet certain public TCRs appeared in many donors.

Sequencing was performed with immunoSEQ multiplex PCR; in TCRdb, only in-frame clones are kept and a portion is missing. Altogether 80,000 to 100,000 clones are present, roughly 84% being singletons, with the ten largest covering about 5.7%. The receptor's source is a man younger than 35 in good health and CMV-seropositive. The sequencing input was PBMCs.

The CDR3 sequence is CASSPGLAGTYEQYF. DNA for the CDR3: TGTGCCAGCAGCCCGGGACTAGCGGGAACCTACGAGCAGTACTTC. The J gene is TRBJ2-7, the V gene TRBV7-2, with TRBD2 matching 13 bases. The germline V gene encodes CDR1 SGHTA and CDR2 FQGNSA. CDR3 size: 15 residues. V dropped 5 bases and J dropped 2; count of bases not matched to a gene: 3.